This T cell receptor (beta chain) was captured by sequencing in a study of CD8 T cells in ankylosing spondylitis. Via MiXCR, TCRdb re-called the 5' RACE reads, giving one row per CDR3 protein. The sample includes 40,000 or so distinct CDR3 sequences, roughly 2.5% of them seen just once. CDR1 SGDLS and CDR2 YYNGEE come from the germline V gene. V was clipped by 3 bases and J by 2 bases, with 12 bases between them. This CDR3 region has 14 residues. This clonotype was seen repeatedly, ten times or more. The source is a male donor with ankylosing spondylitis or in good health (not recorded which). Sequenced: blood, either unsorted or a sorted T cell fraction (not recorded which). The chain carries TRBV9 and TRBJ2-7; D could derive from TRBD1 or TRBD2 (5 bases each). The CDR3 spells CASSGGGSAYEQYF. DNA for the CDR3: TGTGCCAGCAGCGGTGGGGGATCCGCCTACGAGCAGTACTTC.